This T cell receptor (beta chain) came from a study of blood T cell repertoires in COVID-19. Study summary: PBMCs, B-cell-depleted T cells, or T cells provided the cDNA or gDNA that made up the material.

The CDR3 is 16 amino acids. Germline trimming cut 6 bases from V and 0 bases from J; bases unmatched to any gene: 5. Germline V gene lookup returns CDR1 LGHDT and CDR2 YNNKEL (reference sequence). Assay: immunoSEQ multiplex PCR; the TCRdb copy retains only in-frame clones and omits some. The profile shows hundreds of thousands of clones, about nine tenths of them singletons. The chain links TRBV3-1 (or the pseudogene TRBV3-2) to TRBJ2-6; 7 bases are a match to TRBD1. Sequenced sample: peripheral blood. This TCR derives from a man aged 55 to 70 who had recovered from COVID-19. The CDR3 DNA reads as TGTGCCAGCAGTTGGGACAGCTTCTCTGGGGCCAACGTCCTGACTTTC. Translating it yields CASSWDSFSGANVLTF.